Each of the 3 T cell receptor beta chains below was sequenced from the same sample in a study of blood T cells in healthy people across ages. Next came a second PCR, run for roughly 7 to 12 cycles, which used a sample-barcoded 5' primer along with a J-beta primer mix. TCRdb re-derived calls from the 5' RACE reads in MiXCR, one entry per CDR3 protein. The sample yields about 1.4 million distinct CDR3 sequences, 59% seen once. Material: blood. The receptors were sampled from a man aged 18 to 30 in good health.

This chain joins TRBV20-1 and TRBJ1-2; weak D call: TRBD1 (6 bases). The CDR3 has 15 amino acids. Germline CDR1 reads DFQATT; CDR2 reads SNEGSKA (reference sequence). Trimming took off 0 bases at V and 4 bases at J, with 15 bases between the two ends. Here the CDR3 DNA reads TGCAGTGCTAGAGACGCGGCAGGGGAACCCTATGGCTACACCTTC. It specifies CSARDAAGEPYGYTF.

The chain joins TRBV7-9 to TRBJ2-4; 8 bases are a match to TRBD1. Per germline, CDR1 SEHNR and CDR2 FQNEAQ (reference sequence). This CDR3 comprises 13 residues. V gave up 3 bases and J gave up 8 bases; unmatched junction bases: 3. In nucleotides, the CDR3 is TGTGCCAGCAGCTTTCGGGGACAGGACATTCAGTACTTC. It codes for CASSFRGQDIQYF.

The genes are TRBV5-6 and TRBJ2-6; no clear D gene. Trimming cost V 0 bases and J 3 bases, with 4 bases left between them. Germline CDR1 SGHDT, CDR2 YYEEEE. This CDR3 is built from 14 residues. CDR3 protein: CASSLDVGANVLTF. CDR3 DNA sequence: TGTGCCAGCAGCTTGGATGTTGGGGCCAACGTCCTGACTTTC.